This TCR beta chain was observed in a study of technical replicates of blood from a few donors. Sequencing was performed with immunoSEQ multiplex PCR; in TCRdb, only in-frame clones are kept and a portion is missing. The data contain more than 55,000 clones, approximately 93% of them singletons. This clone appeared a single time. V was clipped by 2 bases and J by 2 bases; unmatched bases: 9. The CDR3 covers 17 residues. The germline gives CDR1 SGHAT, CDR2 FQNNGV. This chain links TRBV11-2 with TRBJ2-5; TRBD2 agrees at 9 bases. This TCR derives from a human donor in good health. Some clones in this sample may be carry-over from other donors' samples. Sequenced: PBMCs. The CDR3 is CASSLWLLSGRQETQYF. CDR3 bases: TGTGCCAGCAGCTTATGGCTTCTCAGCGGGAGGCAAGAGACCCAGTACTTC.